The clone carrying this TCR beta chain was counted between two and nine times. Its specificity is unknown. CDR1 is SNHLY, CDR2 FYNNEI, per germline. J lost 2 bases, V lost 6 bases, and 6 bases had no gene match. The CDR3 extends over 15 amino acids. Cells were stimulated with overlapping HIV-1 Gag 15-mer peptides. Responding CD4+ T cells were sorted by upregulation of both CD40 ligand and CD69. Undetectable plasma HIV-1 RNA below 50 copies/mL lasted at least 4 years. This specimen comes from a study of persistence of HIV-infected CD4 T cells. Points from the study as a whole: Proviral oligoclonality tracked with TCR oligoclonality within the same sorted cells. TCR analyses could not target the rare provirus-carrying CMV-responding cells.

The libraries were made with immunoSEQ version 4 in survey mode. Using immunoSEQ multiplex PCR, the repertoire was profiled, and TCRdb retains in-frame clones only, with some absent. The table includes about 30,000 clones, roughly three quarters detected once. The source of this sequence is an adult man with HIV who was CMV-seropositive. The specimen comprised CD4+ T cells sorted from PBMCs after approximately 20-hour stimulation, sampled from a patient who received antiretroviral therapy. The chain links TRBV2 to TRBJ2-1, with 8 bases fitting TRBD1. The chain's CDR3 is CASRPWTGTYNEQFF. The CDR3 DNA sequence: TGTGCCAGCAGACCCTGGACAGGGACCTACAATGAGCAGTTCTTC.